This T cell receptor (beta chain) appears in the sequencing data of a study of Ad26.COV2.S vaccination and SARS-CoV-2 variants. About the research overall: Donor joined the COV1001 Ad26.COV2.S trial arm. Whole-study findings and limits: Total responses of T cells may have been underestimated by the analyses of TCR breadth and depth.

On this clone itself: Antigen: not known.

Per germline, CDR1 KGHSH and CDR2 LQKENI. V shed 3 bases and J 4 bases; nucleotides not matched to a gene: 5. There are 15 residues in the CDR3. Described treatment: about 20 received Ad26.COV2.S at low or high dose, single or two shots; roughly 5 received placebo; per-sample allocation not given. Day 63 after the first injection of vaccine or placebo was the sampling time. Boston supplied an adult donor aged 18-55 years. Here immunoSEQ multiplex PCR was the method, and the copy in TCRdb shows in-frame clones only, minus some. This table has 400,000 or so clones, about 88% appearing once. The V gene is TRBV18, the J gene TRBJ2-3; 9 nucleotides match TRBD2. Sequencing was performed on peripheral blood, taken in a trial of Ad26.COV2.S vaccine versus placebo. The sequence was collected from a person between 18 and 59 years old who received the Ad26.COV2.S COVID-19 vaccine or a placebo. CDR3: CASSPPLAGSDTQYF. The CDR3 coding sequence is TGTGCCAGCTCACCGCCTCTAGCGGGGTCAGATACGCAGTATTTT.